This T cell receptor (beta chain) was recorded in a study of blood T cell repertoires in COVID-19. The CDR3 loop spans 14 amino acids. Trimming cost V 2 bases and J 9 bases; bases outside gene matches: 5. Germline-derived CDR1 and CDR2 are SEHNR and FQNEAQ (reference sequence). Repertoires were generated with immunoSEQ multiplex PCR, while TCRdb's copy carries only in-frame clones and drops some. Altogether 310,000 or so clones are present, around 90% being singletons, with the ten largest covering 1.7%. Sequencing was carried out using PBMCs or T cells enriched from blood (not recorded which). This clonotype originated in a woman aged 18-30 years with acute COVID-19. The rearrangement joins TRBV7-9 to TRBJ2-1; 9 bases are shared with TRBD2. The CDR3 is CASSLIAGVSEQFF. The CDR3 bases are TGTGCCAGCAGCTTAATAGCGGGAGTGAGTGAGCAGTTCTTC.